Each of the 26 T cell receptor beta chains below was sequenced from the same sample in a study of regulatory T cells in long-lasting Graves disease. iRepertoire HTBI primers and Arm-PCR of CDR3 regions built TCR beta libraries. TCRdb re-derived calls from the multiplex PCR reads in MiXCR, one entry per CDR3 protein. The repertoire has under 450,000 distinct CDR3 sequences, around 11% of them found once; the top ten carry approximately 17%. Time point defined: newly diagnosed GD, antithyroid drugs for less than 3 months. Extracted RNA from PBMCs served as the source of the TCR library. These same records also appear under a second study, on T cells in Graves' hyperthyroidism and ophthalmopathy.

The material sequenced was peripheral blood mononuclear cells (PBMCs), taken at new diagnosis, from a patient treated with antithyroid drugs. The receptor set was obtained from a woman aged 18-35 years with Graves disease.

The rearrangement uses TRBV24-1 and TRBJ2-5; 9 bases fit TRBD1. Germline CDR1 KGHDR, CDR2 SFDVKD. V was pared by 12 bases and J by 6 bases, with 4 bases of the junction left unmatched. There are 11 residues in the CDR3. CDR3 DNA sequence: TGTGCCTCGGGACAGGGAAAGACCCAGTACTTC. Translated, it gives CASGQGKTQYF.

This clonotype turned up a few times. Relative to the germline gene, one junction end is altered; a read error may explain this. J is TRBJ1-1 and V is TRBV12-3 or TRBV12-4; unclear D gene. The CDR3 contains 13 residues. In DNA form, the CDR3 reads TGTGCCAGCAGTTTTGCTGAGAGCACTGAAGCTTTCTTC. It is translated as CASSFAESTEAFF.

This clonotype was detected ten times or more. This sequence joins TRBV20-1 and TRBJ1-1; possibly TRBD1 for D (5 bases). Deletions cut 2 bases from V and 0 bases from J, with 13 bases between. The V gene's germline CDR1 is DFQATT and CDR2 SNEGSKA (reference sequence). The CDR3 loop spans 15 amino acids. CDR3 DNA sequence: TGCAGTGCTAGACCGACAGCGACCATGAACACTGAAGCTTTCTTT. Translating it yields CSARPTATMNTEAFF.

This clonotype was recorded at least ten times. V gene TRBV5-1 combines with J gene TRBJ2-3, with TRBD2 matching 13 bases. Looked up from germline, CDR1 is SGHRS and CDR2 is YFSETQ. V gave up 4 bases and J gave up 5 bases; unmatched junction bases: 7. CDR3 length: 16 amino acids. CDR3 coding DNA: TGCGCCAGCAGCGAAGGGACTAGCGGGGCGGTAGATACGCAGTATTTT. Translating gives CASSEGTSGAVDTQYF.

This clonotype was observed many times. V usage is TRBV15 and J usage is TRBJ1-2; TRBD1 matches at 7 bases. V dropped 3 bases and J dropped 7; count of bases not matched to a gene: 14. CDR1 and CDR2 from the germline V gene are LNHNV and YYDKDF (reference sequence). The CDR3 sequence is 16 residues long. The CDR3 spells CATSSRQGRGIGGYTF. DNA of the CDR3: TGTGCCACCAGCAGCAGACAGGGCCGGGGAATTGGTGGCTACACCTTC.

CDR3 in amino acids: CASKEREVHGELFF. CDR3 nucleotide sequence: TGTGCCAGCAAAGAGCGGGAGGTTCACGGGGAGCTGTTTTTT. The chain recombines TRBV28 with TRBJ2-2; 9 bases match TRBD2. V gave up 7 bases and J gave up 7 bases; unmatched junction bases: 7. Germline lookup yields CDR1 MDHEN and CDR2 SYDVKM. CDR3 length equals 14 residues.

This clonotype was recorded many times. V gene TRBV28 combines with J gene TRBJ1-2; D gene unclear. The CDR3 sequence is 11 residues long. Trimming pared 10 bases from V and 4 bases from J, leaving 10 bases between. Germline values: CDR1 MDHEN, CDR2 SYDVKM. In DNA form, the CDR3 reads TGTGCCACCCAGCCATTCTATGGCTACACCTTC. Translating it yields CATQPFYGYTF.

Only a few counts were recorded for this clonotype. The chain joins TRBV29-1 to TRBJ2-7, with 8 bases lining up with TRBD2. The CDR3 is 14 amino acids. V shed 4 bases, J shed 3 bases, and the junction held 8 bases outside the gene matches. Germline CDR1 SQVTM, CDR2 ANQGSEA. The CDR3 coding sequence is TGCAGCGTTGTACCCAGCGGGAGTTTCTACGAGCAGTACTTC. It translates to CSVVPSGSFYEQYF.

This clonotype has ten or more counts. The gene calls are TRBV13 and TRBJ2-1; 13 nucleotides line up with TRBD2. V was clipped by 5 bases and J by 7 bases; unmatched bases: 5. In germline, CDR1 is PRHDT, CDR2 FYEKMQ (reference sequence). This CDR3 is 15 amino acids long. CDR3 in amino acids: CASSQGTSGKNEQFF. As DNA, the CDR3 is TGTGCCAGCAGCCAAGGGACTAGCGGGAAGAATGAGCAGTTCTTC.

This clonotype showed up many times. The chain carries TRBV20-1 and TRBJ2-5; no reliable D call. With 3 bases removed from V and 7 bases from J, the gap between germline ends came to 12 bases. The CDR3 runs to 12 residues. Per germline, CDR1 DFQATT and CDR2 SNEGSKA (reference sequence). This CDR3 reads CSASWSPRTQYF. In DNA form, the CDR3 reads TGCAGTGCTAGTTGGTCTCCCAGGACCCAGTACTTC.

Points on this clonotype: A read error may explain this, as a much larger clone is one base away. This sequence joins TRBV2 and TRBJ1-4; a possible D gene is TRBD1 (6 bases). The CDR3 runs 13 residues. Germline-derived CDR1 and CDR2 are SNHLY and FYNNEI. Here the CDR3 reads CASRGTGYEELFF. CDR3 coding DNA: TGTGCCAGCAGGGGAACAGGGTATGAAGAACTGTTTTTT. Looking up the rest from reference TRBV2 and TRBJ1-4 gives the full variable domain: EPEVTQTPSHQVTQMGQEVILRCVPISNHLYFYWYRQILGQKVEFLVSFYNNEISEKSEIFDDQFSVERPDGSNFTLKIRSTKLEDSAMYFCASRGTGYEELFFGSGTQLSVL.

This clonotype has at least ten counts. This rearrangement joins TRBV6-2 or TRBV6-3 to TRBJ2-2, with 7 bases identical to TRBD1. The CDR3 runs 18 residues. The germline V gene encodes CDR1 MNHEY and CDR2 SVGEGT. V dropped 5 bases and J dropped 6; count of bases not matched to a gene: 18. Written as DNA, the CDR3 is TGTGCCAGCAGTGAAGCGAGAGGGGGCCCTTTCGTAGCCGGGGAGCTGTTTTTT. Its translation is CASSEARGGPFVAGELFF.

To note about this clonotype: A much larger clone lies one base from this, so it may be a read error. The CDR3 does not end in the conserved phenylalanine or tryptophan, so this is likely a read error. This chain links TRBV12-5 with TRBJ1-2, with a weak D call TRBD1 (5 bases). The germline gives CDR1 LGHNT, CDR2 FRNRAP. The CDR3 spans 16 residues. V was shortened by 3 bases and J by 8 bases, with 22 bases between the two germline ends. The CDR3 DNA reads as TGTGCTAGTGGTTTAAATACTAGGGGCCCCCGAGAGGGCTACACCCTC. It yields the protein CASGLNTRGPREGYTL.

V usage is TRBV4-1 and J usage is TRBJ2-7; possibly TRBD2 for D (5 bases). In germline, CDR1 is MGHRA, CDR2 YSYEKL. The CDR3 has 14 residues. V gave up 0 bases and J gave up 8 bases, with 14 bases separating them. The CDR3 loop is CASSQDPKREKQYF. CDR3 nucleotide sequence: TGCGCCAGCAGCCAAGATCCCAAAAGGGAGAAGCAGTACTTC.

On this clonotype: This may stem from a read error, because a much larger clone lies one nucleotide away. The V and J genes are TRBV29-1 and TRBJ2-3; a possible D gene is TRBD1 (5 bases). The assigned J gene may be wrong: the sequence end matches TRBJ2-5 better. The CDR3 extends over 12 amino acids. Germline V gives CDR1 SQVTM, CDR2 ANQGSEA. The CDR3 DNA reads TGCAGCGCCGAAAGGGGCTGGGAGACCCAGTACTTC. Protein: CSAERGWETQYF.

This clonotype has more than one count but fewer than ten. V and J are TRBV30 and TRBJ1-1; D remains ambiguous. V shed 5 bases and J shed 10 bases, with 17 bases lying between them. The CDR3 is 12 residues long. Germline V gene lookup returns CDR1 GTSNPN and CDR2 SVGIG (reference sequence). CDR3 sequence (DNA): TGTGCCTGGTCCCTAAGGCACATGGGAGCTTTCTTT. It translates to CAWSLRHMGAFF.

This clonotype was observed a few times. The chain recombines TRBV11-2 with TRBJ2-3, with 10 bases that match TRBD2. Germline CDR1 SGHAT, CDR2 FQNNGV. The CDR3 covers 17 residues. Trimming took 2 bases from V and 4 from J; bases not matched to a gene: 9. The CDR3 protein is CASSLRAPSGGADTQYF. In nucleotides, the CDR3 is TGTGCCAGCAGCTTACGGGCCCCTAGCGGGGGTGCAGATACGCAGTATTTT.

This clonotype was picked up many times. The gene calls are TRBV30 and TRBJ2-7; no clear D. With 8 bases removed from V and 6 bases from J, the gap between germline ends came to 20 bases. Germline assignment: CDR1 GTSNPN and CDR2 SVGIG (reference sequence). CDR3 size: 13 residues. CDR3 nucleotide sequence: TGTGCCCGAGACTCCAGCGCCTATGGCGAGCAGTACTTC. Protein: CARDSSAYGEQYF.

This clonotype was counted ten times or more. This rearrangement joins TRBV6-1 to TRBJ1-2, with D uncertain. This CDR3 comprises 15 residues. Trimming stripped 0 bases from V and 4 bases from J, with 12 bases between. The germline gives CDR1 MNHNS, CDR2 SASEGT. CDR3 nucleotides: TGTGCCAGCAGTGAAGCCACGTCCCATTTCTATGGCTACACCTTC. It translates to CASSEATSHFYGYTF.

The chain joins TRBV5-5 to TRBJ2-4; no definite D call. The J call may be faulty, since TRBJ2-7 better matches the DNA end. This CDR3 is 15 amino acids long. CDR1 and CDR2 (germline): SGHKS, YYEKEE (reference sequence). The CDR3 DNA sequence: TGTGCCAGCAGCTTTAACCTGGAACCCTCCTACGAGCAGTACTTC. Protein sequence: CASSFNLEPSYEQYF.

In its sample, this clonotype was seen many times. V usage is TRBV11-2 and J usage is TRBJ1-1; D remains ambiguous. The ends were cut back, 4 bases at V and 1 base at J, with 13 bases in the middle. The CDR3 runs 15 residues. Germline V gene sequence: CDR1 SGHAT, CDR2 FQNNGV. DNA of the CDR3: TGTGCCAGCAGCTATACGCGATCAGAGAACACTGAAGCTTTCTTT. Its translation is CASSYTRSENTEAFF. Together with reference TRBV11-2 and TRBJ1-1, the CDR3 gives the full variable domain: EAGVAQSPRYKIIEKRQSVAFWCNPISGHATLYWYQQILGQGPKLLIQFQNNGVVDDSQLPKDRFSAERLKGVDSTLKIQPAKLEDSAVYLCASSYTRSENTEAFFGQGTRLTVV.

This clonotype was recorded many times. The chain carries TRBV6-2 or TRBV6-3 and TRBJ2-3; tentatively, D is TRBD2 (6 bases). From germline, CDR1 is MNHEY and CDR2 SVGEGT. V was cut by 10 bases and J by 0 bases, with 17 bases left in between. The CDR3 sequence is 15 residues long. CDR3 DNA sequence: TGTGCCACTGAAGAAGCGGGTTTCAGCACAGATACGCAGTATTTT. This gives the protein CATEEAGFSTDTQYF.

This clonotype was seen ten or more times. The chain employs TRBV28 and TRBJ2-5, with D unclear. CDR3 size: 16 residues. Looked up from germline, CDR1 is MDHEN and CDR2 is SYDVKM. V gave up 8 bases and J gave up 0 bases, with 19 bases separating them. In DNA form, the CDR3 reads TGTGCCAGCCACAATCAACCTTCTCCGTACCAAGAGACCCAGTACTTC. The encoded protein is CASHNQPSPYQETQYF.

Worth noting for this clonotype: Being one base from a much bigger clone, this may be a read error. The chain's CDR3 is CASSPSGEARNIQYF. In DNA, the CDR3 is TGTGCCAGCTCACCAAGCGGGGAGGCCAGAAACATTCAGTACTTC. The chain combines TRBV11-2 with TRBJ2-4; 7 bases line up with TRBD2. The CDR3 runs to 15 residues. Germline-derived CDR1 and CDR2 are SGHAT and FQNNGV.

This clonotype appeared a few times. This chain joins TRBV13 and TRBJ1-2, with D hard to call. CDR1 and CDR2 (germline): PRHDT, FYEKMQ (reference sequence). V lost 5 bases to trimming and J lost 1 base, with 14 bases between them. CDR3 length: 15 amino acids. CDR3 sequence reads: CASSAGRWVNYGYTF. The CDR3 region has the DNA TGTGCCAGCAGCGCCGGGAGATGGGTTAACTATGGCTACACCTTC.

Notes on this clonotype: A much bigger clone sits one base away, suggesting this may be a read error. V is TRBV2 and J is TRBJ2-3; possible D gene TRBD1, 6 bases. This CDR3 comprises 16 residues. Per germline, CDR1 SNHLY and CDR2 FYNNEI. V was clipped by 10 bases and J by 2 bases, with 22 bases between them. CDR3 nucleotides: TGTGCCACCCCTTTGGGGGCGATTCCAAACACAGATACGCAGTATTTT. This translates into CATPLGAIPNTDTQYF.